The present entry profiles one T cell receptor (beta chain) with its context. Its specific antigen is unknown. No qualities accompany the bases; no much larger clone lies one base away. CDR1 and CDR2, per the germline V gene (reference sequence), are MNHEY and SMNVEV. The CDR3 covers 17 residues, taking in both the cysteine and the phenylalanine. Just the 51-base CDR3 DNA is kept, in frame starting at base 1. V gives up 6 bases and J gives up 0 bases, and the segment between their germline ends measures 18 bases. The immunoSEQ Assay was used to sequence TCR beta CDR3 regions from DNA. The study's own analysis went as follows. To compute T cell density, TCR beta template counts were normalized to usable DNA, which was estimated by amplifying housekeeping genes. Richness was estimated with the preseqR package, extrapolating to 400,000 templates for PBMC samples and 120,000 templates for tissue samples. Clonality was defined by subtracting Pielou's evenness from one. Tissue-enriched TCRs were identified through differential abundance testing performed on productive amino-acid clonotypes, with a minimum total count of 5 and an alpha of 0.1. The Jaccard Index and the Morisita Overlap Index were used to measure repertoire overlap between compartments. TCR beta CDR3s were clustered by GLIPH together with public tetramer-defined viral CDR3s, and at least three viral sequences plus V-gene enrichment were required for viral motifs. TCRdb took this table from immuneACCESS and kept in-frame rearrangements with V and J called. Such tables lack part of the clones; where checked against another copy, unresolved V genes explain under half of the gap, and the rest is unexplained. Clone size and the V and J calls come from that table; the DNA yielded D and trimming. This sample is represented by tens of thousands of clones; about 80% of them were singletons. The top ten constitute around 35% of the sample.

This sample is drawn from a study of T cells in localized non-small cell lung cancer (dated by TCRdb to about 2020). Background on the whole study: Comparing tumors with uninvolved tumor-adjacent lungs, the study looked at the T cell repertoires of about 240 patients with early-stage NSCLC. Of the NSCLC patients, approximately 130 were male and approximately 99 were female, and the mean age was about 69 years. All 236 NSCLC patients in the cohort were treatment-naive and had localized lung tumors that were resected. Summary of the overall study and its limitations: Longer overall survival was associated with higher blood T cell density, whereas shorter survival was associated with higher adjacent-lung clonality. Uninvolved tumor-adjacent lung showed the highest T cell clonality, higher than tumor, which suggests more focused antigenic responses in the uninvolved tumor-adjacent lung. Since the design was exploratory, TCR variables were selected using unadjusted p-values with no false-discovery rate correction. Because multi-region tumor sequencing was not done, intratumor heterogeneity could not be ruled out. Of the top 100 tumor clones, a median of roughly 60 were detected in paired uninvolved adjacent lung; under 35 were also among that lung's top 100.

At diagnosis, peripheral blood, uninvolved tumor-adjacent lung and tumor were collected and stored as a combination of fresh-frozen and FFPE material. For TCR repertoire profiling, blood samples were analyzed as peripheral blood mononuclear cells. The receptor's source is a male donor older than 55 with stage II squamous cell lung carcinoma. Material: peripheral blood, obtained before any cancer treatment. The rearrangement joined TRBV27 to TRBJ1-3; TRBD1 could be the D gene, as 5 bases match. The CDR3 here reads CASSPLGGSPSGNTIYF. In nucleotides, the sequence is TGTGCCAGCAGCCCTCTTGGGGGGTCCCCCTCTGGAAACACCATATATTTT.